This T cell receptor beta chain was identified during a study of cytomegalovirus exposure and HLA in healthy donors. Study-wide background: As an earlier analysis found, 150 million to 200 million T cells yielded about 120 million unique TCR beta sequences.

There are 16 residues in the CDR3. Germline V gene sequence: CDR1 SGHRS, CDR2 YFSETQ. With V trimmed by 4 bases and J by 2 bases, 6 bases remained unmatched. A word on this clone: The antigen is not known.

Study-level points and caveats: In a later analysis, parvovirus B19, influenza, CMV and Epstein-Barr virus appeared linked to several top co-occurrence clusters. Later work showed greater clonal expansion in HLA-associated TCR beta chains than in equally common others.

13 Jbeta primers and 60 Vbeta primers were used for the PCR. Method: immunoSEQ multiplex PCR; TCRdb's copy keeps in-frame clones and lacks some. The data contain about 130,000 clones, around 73% of them singletons. The receptor's source is a man aged 45-60 years in good health and CMV-seronegative. The chain uses TRBV5-1 and TRBJ2-7, with 13 bases identical to TRBD2. Sequenced input: PBMCs. The CDR3 DNA sequence: TGCGCCAGCAGCGCCGAACTAGCGGGAGGGCCCTACGAGCAGTACTTC. Translated, it gives CASSAELAGGPYEQYF.